The clone carrying this T cell receptor beta chain was counted at least ten times. The data are from a study of T cells in Graves' hyperthyroidism and ophthalmopathy. As for the study in general: Specimen type is peripheral blood, collected at initial diagnosis prior to any treatment.

Uncontrolled infection, other autoimmune disease, pregnancy or lactation disqualified patients from enrolment. Every diagnosis used clinical symptoms, serum thyroxine and TRAb, thyroid ultrasound and orbital computed tomography. Out of approximately 10 ml of fresh peripheral blood came the PBMCs. TCR beta CDR3 region amplification was performed from RNA transcripts. During a first-round RT-PCR of the TCR CDR3, the HTBI primer set was used. From the multiplex PCR reads, TCRdb called clonotypes with MiXCR, one entry per CDR3 protein. The sample records about 380,000 distinct CDR3 sequences, less than 20% being singletons. Sequencing input: blood. The TCR sequence derives from a man between 18 and 29 years old with Graves' ophthalmopathy.

CDR3 sequence (DNA): TGTGCCAGCAGCCCCGCGGCTCAAGAGACCCAGTACTTC. Translating it yields CASSPAAQETQYF. The V gene is TRBV6-2 or TRBV6-3, the J gene TRBJ2-5; no clear D gene. V was pared by 6 bases and J by 2 bases, with 10 bases between. Germline CDR1 and CDR2: MNHEY and SVGEGT. The CDR3 loop spans 13 amino acids.